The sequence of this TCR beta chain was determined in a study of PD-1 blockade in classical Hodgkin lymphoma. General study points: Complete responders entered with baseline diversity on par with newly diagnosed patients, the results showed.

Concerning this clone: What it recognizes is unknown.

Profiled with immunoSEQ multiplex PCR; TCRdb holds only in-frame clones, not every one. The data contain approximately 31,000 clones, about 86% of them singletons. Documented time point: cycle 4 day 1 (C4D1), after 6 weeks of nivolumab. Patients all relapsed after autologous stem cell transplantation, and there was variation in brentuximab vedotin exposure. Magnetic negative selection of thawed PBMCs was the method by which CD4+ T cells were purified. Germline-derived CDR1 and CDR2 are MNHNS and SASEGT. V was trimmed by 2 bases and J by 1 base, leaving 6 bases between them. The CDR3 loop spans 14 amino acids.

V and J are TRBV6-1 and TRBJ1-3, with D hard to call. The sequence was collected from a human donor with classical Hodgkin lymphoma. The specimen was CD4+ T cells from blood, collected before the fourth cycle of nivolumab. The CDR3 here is CASSELGSGNTIYF. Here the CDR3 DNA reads TGTGCCAGCAGTGAACTGGGGTCTGGAAACACCATATATTTT.